What follows are 15 T cell receptor beta chains derived from one specimen sequenced in a study of T cell clones after liver transplantation. Assay used: immunoSEQ multiplex PCR; TCRdb lists only in-frame clones, some missing. The table has about 12,000 clones, roughly 69% seen once. Here the sequenced sample was CD8+ T cells from blood, taken at the 22-month timepoint. These receptors all come from a human patient who received a liver transplant. Certain T cells may be donor cells from the graft.

The genes are TRBV5-6 and TRBJ2-1, with 9 positions matching TRBD1. Trimming cost V 0 bases and J 15 bases; bases outside gene matches: 4. Germline CDR1 reads SGHDT; CDR2 reads YYEEEE. This CDR3 is 12 amino acids long. The CDR3 loop is CASSLGQGDAFF. The CDR3 DNA reads as TGTGCCAGCAGCTTGGGACAGGGGGACGCGTTCTTC.

About this clone: A much larger clonotype is one base distant, so this may be a read error. This specimen includes other DNA sequences encoding the same CDR3. The chain couples TRBV7-9 to TRBJ1-2; D is unclear. From germline, CDR1 is SEHNR and CDR2 FQNEAQ (reference sequence). The CDR3 sequence is 13 residues long. V was pared by 3 bases and J by 8 bases, with 13 bases between. The CDR3 DNA reads as TGTGCCAGCAGCTTTAGCCAGACCTACGGCTACACCTTC. Its protein product is CASSFSQTYGYTF.

V usage is TRBV6-6 and J usage is TRBJ2-7, with D perhaps matching TRBD1 (6 bases). The V gene lost 5 bases and the J gene lost 1 base, with 12 bases spanning the gap. The germline gives CDR1 MNHNY, CDR2 SVGAGI (reference sequence). The CDR3 runs to 14 residues. CDR3 DNA: TGTGCCAGCAGTCTGATACAGGGATCCTACGAGCAGTACTTC. Amino acids: CASSLIQGSYEQYF.

This clone was recorded once. The rearrangement links TRBV4-1 to TRBJ2-5, with TRBD2 matching over 7 bases. CDR1 is MGHRA, CDR2 YSYEKL, per germline. The V gene end was trimmed by 0 bases and the J gene end by 8 bases; junction bases not matched to a gene: 12. This CDR3 contains 16 residues. The CDR3 bases are TGCGCCAGCAGCCAAGAACCAGGACTAGGCGGGGGTACCCAGTACTTC. Protein sequence: CASSQEPGLGGGTQYF.

Concerning this clone itself: The germline gene is not matched at one end of the junction; a read error may be the cause. V and J are TRBV5-5 and TRBJ1-5; D ambiguous. The CDR3 spans 15 residues. In germline, CDR1 is SGHKS, CDR2 YYEKEE (reference sequence). The CDR3 DNA reads as TGCGCCAGCTCGTGGGATTTGGGGAGCAATCAGCCCCAGCATTTT. Protein: CASSWDLGSNQPQHF.

The J gene is TRBJ2-3, the V gene TRBV7-2, with 13 bases lining up with TRBD2. V shed 5 bases, J shed 1 base, and the junction held 3 bases outside the gene matches. This CDR3 is 16 amino acids long. CDR1 and CDR2 (germline): SGHTA, FQGNSA. In DNA form, the CDR3 reads TGTGCCAGCAGCCCGGGACTAGCGGGGCGCACAGATACGCAGTATTTT. Its translation is CASSPGLAGRTDTQYF.

V usage is TRBV9 and J usage is TRBJ2-3, with 9 bases that match TRBD2. The V gene end was trimmed by 0 bases and the J gene end by 0 bases; junction bases not matched to a gene: 2. Germline loops: CDR1 SGDLS, CDR2 YYNGEE. The CDR3 is 16 amino acids. The DNA for the CDR3 is TGTGCCAGCAGCGTAGACACTAGCGGGAGCACAGATACGCAGTATTTT. This gives the protein CASSVDTSGSTDTQYF. Full variable domain (missing parts from reference TRBV9 and TRBJ2-3): DSGVTQTPKHLITATGQRVTLRCSPRSGDLSVYWYQQSLDQGLQFLIQYYNGEERAKGNILERFSAQQFPDLHSELNLSSLELGDSALYFCASSVDTSGSTDTQYFGPGTRLTVL.

The V gene is TRBV7-9, the J gene TRBJ1-2; 8 nucleotides align to TRBD1. The V segment lost 1 base and the J segment 6 bases; nucleotides outside the gene matches: 19. Germline V gene lookup returns CDR1 SEHNR and CDR2 FQNEAQ (reference sequence). The CDR3 consists of 19 residues. The CDR3 reads CASSLVANPPPDRANGYTF. The CDR3 nucleotides read TGTGCCAGCAGCTTAGTCGCTAACCCCCCCCCGGACAGGGCAAATGGCTACACCTTC.

This chain connects TRBV16 to TRBJ1-5, with D maybe TRBD1 (6 bases). The germline V and J ends were trimmed by 4 bases and 3 bases, with 16 bases remaining between them. CDR1 is KGHSY, CDR2 FQNENV, per germline. CDR3 length: 16 amino acids. CDR3 residues: CASSPRGGADNQPQHF. CDR3 nucleotides: TGTGCCAGCAGCCCCCGGGGGGGGGCGGACAATCAGCCCCAGCATTTT. The full variable domain, with the rest looked up from reference TRBV16 and TRBJ1-5, is GEEVAQTPKHLVRGEGQKAKLYCAPIKGHSYVFWYQQVLKNEFKFLISFQNENVFDETGMPKERFSAKCLPNSPCSLEIQATKLEDSAVYFCASSPRGGADNQPQHFGDGTRLSIL.

The chain is built from TRBV19 and TRBJ2-7, with a weak D call TRBD2 (6 bases). Germline V lookup: CDR1 LNHDA, CDR2 SQIVND (reference sequence). The CDR3 sequence is 13 residues long. V shed 3 bases and J shed 2 bases, with 8 bases lying between them. In DNA form, the CDR3 reads TGTGCCAGTAGTATGGGACTTACCTACGAGCAGTACTTC. Its translation: CASSMGLTYEQYF.

J is TRBJ1-1 and V is TRBV6-6; possibly TRBD1 for D (6 bases). The CDR3 spans 12 residues. Germline CDR1 MNHNY, CDR2 SVGAGI (reference sequence). V was clipped by 6 bases and J by 8 bases, with 13 bases between them. Here the CDR3 DNA reads TGTGCCAGCAGGGTAGGACAGACCGAAGCTTTCTTT. Amino acids: CASRVGQTEAFF.

To note about this clone: A junction boundary mismatches the germline segment, possibly from a read error. This chain links TRBV7-2 with TRBJ2-7; possible D gene TRBD1, 6 bases. Germline values: CDR1 SGHTA, CDR2 FQGNSA. This CDR3 contains 15 residues. The CDR3 bases are TGCGCCAGCAGCCAAGATAGGGGGAGCTCCTACGAGCAGTACTTC. This translates into CASSQDRGSSYEQYF.

This clone was seen once. The gene calls are TRBV19 and TRBJ1-2, with a possible D match to TRBD1 (5 bases). Germline CDR1 LNHDA, CDR2 SQIVND (reference sequence). The CDR3 runs to 15 residues. Trimming stripped 1 base from V and 5 bases from J, with 14 bases between. The DNA for the CDR3 is TGTGCCAGTAGTATAGTGGGGCTATCAGGTTATGGCTACACCTTC. It encodes CASSIVGLSGYGYTF.

This clone was observed once. The V and J genes are TRBV4-3 and TRBJ1-6; D ambiguous. Per the germline V gene, CDR1 is LGHNA and CDR2 is YSLEER. This CDR3 has 13 amino acids. Trimming took 3 bases from V and 8 from J, leaving 8 bases between them. CDR3 amino acids: CASSQSGDSPLHF. The CDR3 nucleotides are TGCGCCAGCAGCCAGTCCGGGGATTCACCCCTCCACTTT.

The chain carries TRBV5-6 and TRBJ2-7; D perhaps matches TRBD1 (6 bases). Germline assignment: CDR1 SGHDT and CDR2 YYEEEE. The CDR3 loop spans 11 amino acids. V dropped 4 bases and J dropped 7 bases, with 9 bases sitting between them. Written as DNA, the CDR3 is TGTGCCAGCAGCCGAGGGGGTGAGCAGTACTTC. This codes for CASSRGGEQYF.